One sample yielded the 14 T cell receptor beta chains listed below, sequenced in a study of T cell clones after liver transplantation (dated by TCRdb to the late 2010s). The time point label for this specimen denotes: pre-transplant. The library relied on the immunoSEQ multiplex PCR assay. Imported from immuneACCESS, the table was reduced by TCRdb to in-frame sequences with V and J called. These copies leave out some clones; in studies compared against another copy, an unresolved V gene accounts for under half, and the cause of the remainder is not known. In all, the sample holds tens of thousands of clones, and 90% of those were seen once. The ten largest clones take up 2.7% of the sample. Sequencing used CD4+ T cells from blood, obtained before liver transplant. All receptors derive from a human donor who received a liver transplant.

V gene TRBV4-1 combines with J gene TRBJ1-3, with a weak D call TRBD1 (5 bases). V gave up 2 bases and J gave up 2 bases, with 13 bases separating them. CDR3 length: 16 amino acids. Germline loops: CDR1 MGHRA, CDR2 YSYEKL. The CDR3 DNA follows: TGCGCCAGCAGCCAAAACCGGGACGCCCCTGGAAACACCATATATTTT. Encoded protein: CASSQNRDAPGNTIYF.

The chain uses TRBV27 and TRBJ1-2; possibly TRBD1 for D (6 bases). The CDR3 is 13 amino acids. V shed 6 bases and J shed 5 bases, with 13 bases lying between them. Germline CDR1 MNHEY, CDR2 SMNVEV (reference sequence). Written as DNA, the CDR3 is TGTGCCAGCAGGGGGGCAGGGGCATATGGCTACACCTTC. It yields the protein CASRGAGAYGYTF.

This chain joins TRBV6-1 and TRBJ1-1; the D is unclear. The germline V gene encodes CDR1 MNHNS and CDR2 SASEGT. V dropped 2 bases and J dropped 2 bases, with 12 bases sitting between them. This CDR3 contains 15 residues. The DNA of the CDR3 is TGTGCCAGCAGTGAACTCAACACGCTAAACACTGAAGCTTTCTTT. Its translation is CASSELNTLNTEAFF.

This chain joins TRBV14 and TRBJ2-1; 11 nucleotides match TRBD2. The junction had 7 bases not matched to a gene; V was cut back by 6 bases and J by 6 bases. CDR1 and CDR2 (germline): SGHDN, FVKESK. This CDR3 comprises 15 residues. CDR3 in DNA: TGTGCCAGCAGTGATCTAGCGGGAGGTTCCAATGAGCAGTTCTTC. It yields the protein CASSDLAGGSNEQFF.

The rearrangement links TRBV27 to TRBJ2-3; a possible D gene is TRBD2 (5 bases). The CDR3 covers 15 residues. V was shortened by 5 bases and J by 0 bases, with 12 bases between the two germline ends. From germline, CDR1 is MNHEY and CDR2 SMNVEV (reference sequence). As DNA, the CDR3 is TGTGCCAGCAGTCCAATAGCGTTTAGCACAGATACGCAGTATTTT. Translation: CASSPIAFSTDTQYF.

The CDR3 bases are TGTGCCAGCAGTGATGCGGGGCTTGGGGCCAACGTCCTGACTTTC. This codes for CASSDAGLGANVLTF. The chain recombines TRBV2 with TRBJ2-6, with TRBD2 as a possible D gene (6 bases). The germline V and J ends were trimmed by 3 bases and 3 bases, with 9 bases remaining between them. CDR3 length: 15 residues. Germline V gives CDR1 SNHLY, CDR2 FYNNEI.

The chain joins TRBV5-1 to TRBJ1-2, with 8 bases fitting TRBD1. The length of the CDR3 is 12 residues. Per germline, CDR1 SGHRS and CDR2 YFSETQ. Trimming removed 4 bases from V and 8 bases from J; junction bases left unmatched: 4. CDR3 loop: CASSLDRDGYTF. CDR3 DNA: TGCGCCAGCAGCCTGGACAGGGACGGCTACACCTTC. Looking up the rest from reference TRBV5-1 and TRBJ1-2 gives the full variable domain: KAGVTQTPRYLIKTRGQQVTLSCSPISGHRSVSWYQQTPGQGLQFLFEYFSETQRNKGNFPGRFSGRQFSNSRSEMNVSTLELGDSALYLCASSLDRDGYTFGSGTRLTVV.

CDR3 sequence (DNA): TGTGCCAGCAGCCCGGGGCCCGGCCAGTTTAACTACGAGCAGTACTTC. This sequence encodes CASSPGPGQFNYEQYF. The V and J genes are TRBV5-4 and TRBJ2-7; the D gene could be TRBD1 or TRBD2 (5 bases each). Germline values: CDR1 SGHNT, CDR2 YYREEE (reference sequence). The CDR3 has 16 amino acids. V lost 4 bases to trimming and J lost 3 bases, with 20 bases between them.

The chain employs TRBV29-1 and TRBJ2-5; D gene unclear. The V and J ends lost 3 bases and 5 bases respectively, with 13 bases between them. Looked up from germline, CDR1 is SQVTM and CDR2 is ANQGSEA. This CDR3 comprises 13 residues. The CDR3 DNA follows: TGCAGCGTTGATCGGGCAAGCCGGGAGACCCAGTACTTC. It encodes CSVDRASRETQYF.

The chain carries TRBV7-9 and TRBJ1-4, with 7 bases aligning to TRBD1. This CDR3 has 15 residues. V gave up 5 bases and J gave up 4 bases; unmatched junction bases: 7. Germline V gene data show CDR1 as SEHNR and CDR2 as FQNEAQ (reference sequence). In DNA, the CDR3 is TGTGCCAGCAGCCCGAAGACAGGGTTTAATGAAAAACTGTTTTTT. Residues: CASSPKTGFNEKLFF.

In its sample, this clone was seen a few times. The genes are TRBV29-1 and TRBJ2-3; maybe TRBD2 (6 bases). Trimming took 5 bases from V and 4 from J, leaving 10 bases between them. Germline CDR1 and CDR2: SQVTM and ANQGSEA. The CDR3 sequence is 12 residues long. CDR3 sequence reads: CSVIREADTQYF. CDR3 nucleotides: TGCAGCGTTATAAGGGAGGCAGATACGCAGTATTTT.

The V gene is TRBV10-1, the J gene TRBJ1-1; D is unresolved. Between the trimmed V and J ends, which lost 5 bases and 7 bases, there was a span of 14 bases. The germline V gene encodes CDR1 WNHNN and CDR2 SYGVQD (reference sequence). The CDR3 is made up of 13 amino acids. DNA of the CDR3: TGCGCCAGCAGTAATGCCGTGGGCCTTGAAGCTTTCTTT. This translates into CASSNAVGLEAFF.

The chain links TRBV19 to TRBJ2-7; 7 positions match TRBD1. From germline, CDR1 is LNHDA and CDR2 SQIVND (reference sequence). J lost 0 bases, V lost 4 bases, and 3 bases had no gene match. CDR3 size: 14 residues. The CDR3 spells CASSKGAVSYEQYF. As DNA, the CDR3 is TGTGCCAGTAGTAAGGGGGCGGTCTCCTACGAGCAGTACTTC.

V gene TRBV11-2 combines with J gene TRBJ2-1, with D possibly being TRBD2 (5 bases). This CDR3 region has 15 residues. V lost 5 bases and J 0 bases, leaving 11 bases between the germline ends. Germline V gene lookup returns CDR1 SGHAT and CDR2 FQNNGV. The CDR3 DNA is TGTGCCAGCAGCATCTTAGGGAGCTCCTACAATGAGCAGTTCTTC. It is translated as CASSILGSSYNEQFF.